This T cell receptor (beta chain) was documented in a study of T cell responses to AZD1222 COVID-19 vaccine. Overall study context: Researchers grouped second doses given at about 4 or about 12 weeks into one pool.

CDR1 and CDR2 from the germline V gene are MNHNS and SASEGT. The CDR3 runs to 13 residues. V was pared by 3 bases and J by 10 bases, with 15 bases between. Of note for this clone: Its antigen remains unidentified.

Measured with immunoSEQ multiplex PCR; TCRdb has only the in-frame clones, and not every one. This table holds more than 85,000 clones, nearly 90% found once. Study-level points and caveats: At baseline, just 5 or 6 AZD1222 recipients tested seropositive. Unmutated variant regions are reportedly the target of nearly half of TCRs that are spike-specific.

V and J are TRBV6-1 and TRBJ1-1; possible D gene TRBD1, 5 bases. The sequenced sample was peripheral blood, obtained on day 0 of AZD1222 vaccination. The sequence came from an adult in good health. The CDR3 bases are TGTGCCAGCAGTGAGGAGAGGGGATTAGGAGCTTTCTTT. Translating it yields CASSEERGLGAFF.